This T cell receptor beta chain was profiled in a study of OX40 agonist ivuxolimab in advanced cancers. Study summary: An agonistic human IgG2 monoclonal antibody against OX40 (CD134) was given. Three patients showed partial responses: one hepatocellular carcinoma and two cutaneous melanoma cases.

Autoimmune disease history or systemic immunosuppression led to patients being barred. Repertoires were generated with immunoSEQ multiplex PCR, while TCRdb's copy carries only in-frame clones and drops some. The profile covers tens of thousands of clones, with around nine tenths appearing a single time and over 30% taken by the ten largest. About this clone: Its antigen remains unidentified.

Overall study results and limits: In general, CD8+ T cells held more expanded clones than CD4+ did, on average.

The V gene's germline CDR1 is LNHDA and CDR2 SQIVND (reference sequence). The CDR3 length is 12 residues. J was trimmed by 4 bases and V by 8 bases; bases with no gene match: 0. The sequence was collected from an adult with an advanced solid tumor such as melanoma, head and neck, liver or kidney cancer. The sample here was CD4+ or CD8+ T cells sorted from blood, taken in a trial of the OX40 agonist ivuxolimab. This rearrangement joins TRBV19 to TRBJ2-5; 11 positions agree with TRBD1. The CDR3 coding sequence is TGTGCCAGTGGGACAGGGGGAGAGACCCAGTACTTC. Residues: CASGTGGETQYF.